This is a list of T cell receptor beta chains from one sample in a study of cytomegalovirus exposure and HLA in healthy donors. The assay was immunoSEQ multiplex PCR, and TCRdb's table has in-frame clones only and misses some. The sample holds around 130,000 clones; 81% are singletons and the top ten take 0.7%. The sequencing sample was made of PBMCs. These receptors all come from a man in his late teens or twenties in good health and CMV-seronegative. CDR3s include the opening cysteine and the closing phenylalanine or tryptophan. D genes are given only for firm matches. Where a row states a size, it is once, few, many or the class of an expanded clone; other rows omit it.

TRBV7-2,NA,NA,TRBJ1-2,CASSSTGFYGYTF,TGTGCCAGCAGCTCCACCGGGTTCTATGGCTACACCTTC
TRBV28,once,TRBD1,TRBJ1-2,CASSLGQLRRYTF,TGTGCCAGCAGTTTGGGACAGTTGAGACGCTACACCTTC
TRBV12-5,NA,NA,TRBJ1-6,CASGPGQINSPLHF,TGTGCTAGTGGTCCGGGACAAATAAATTCACCCCTCCACTTT
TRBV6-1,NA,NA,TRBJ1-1,CAIARAGGEAFF,TGTGCCATCGCAAGGGCGGGGGGCGAAGCTTTCTTT
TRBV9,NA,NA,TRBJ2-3,CASSVAEGLGSTDTQYF,TGTGCCAGCAGCGTAGCTGAAGGACTGGGGAGCACAGATACGCAGTATTTT
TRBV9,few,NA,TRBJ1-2,CASGASYGYTF,TGTGCCAGCGGGGCCAGCTATGGCTACACCTTC
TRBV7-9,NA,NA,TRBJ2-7,CASSFITGHANEQYF,TGTGCCAGCAGCTTTATCACGGGACACGCCAACGAGCAGTACTTC
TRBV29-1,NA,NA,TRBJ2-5,CSVAYGTRRGTQYF,TGCAGCGTCGCGTACGGGACGAGGCGGGGGACCCAGTACTTC
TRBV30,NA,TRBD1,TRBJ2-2,CAWNHPGTGNTGELFF,TGTGCCTGGAACCATCCCGGGACAGGGAACACCGGGGAGCTGTTTTTT
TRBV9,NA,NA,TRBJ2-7,CASSASPGRSGYEQYF,TGTGCCAGCAGCGCCTCCCCCGGCAGGTCAGGCTACGAGCAGTACTTC
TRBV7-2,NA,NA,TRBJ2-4,CASSLDSPELNIQYF,TGTGCCAGCAGCTTGGACAGCCCAGAATTAAACATTCAGTACTTC
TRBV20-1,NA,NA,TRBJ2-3,CSAHLGDTQYF,TGCAGTGCGCACCTAGGAGATACGCAGTATTTT
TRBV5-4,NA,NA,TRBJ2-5,CASSSPALAPEGETQYF,TGTGCCAGCAGCTCCCCGGCCCTAGCGCCTGAAGGGGAGACCCAGTACTTC
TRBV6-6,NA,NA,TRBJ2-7,CASSAAAYEQYF,TGTGCCAGCAGCGCCGCGGCCTACGAGCAGTACTTC
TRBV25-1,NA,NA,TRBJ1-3,CASSLGSSGNTIYF,TGTGCCAGCAGTCTCGGGAGCTCTGGAAACACCATATATTTT
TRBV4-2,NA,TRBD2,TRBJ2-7,CASSQDLAAYEQYF,TGTGCCAGCAGCCAAGATCTAGCGGCCTACGAGCAGTACTTC
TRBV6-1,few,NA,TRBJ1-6,CASSEARYRSYNSPLHF,TGTGCCAGCAGTGAAGCCCGTTACAGGTCCTATAATTCACCCCTCCACTTT
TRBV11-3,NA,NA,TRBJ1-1,CASSPQTGANTEAFF,TGTGCCAGCAGCCCCCAGACAGGAGCGAACACTGAAGCTTTCTTT
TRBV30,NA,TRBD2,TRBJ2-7,CAWRGLAYEQYF,TGTGCCTGGAGAGGACTAGCGTACGAGCAGTACTTC
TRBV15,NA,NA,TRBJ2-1,CATSRGVRGSYNEQFF,TGTGCCACCAGCAGAGGGGTCCGGGGGTCCTACAATGAGCAGTTCTTC
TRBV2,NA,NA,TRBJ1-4,CASSDQGWYEKLFF,TGTGCCAGCAGTGATCAGGGTTGGTATGAAAAACTGTTTTTT
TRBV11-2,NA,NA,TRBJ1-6,CASSFYSLNSPLHF,TGTGCCAGCAGCTTTTACAGCCTAAATTCACCCCTCCACTTT
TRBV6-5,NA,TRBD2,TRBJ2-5,CASSYRSGGQETQYF,TGTGCCAGCAGTTACCGTAGCGGGGGTCAAGAGACCCAGTACTTC
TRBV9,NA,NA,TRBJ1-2,CASSVEQGFYGYTF,TGTGCCAGCAGCGTAGAACAGGGTTTCTATGGCTACACCTTC
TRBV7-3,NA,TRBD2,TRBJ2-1,CASSSRQTGLDSNEQFF,TGTGCCAGCAGCTCGAGACAAACGGGACTAGATTCCAATGAGCAGTTCTTC
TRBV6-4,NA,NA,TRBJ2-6,CASSDSGGSGANVLTF,TGTGCCAGCAGTGACTCAGGGGGCTCTGGGGCCAACGTCCTGACTTTC
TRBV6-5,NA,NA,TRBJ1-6,CASGETGGFNSPLHF,TGTGCCTCGGGCGAGACAGGCGGATTTAATTCACCCCTCCACTTT
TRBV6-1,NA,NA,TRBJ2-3,CASSVTATDTQYF,TGTGCCAGCAGCGTGACAGCCACAGATACGCAGTATTTT
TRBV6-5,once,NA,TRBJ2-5,CASSYRGRETQYF,TGTGCCAGCAGTTACCGAGGGCGGGAGACCCAGTACTTC
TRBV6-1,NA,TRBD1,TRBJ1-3,CASSDPRGRRSGNTIYF,TGTGCCAGCAGTGACCCAAGGGGGCGCCGATCTGGAAACACCATATATTTT
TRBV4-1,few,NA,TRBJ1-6,CASSPTFTDNSPLHF,TGCGCCAGCAGCCCCACCTTTACTGATAATTCACCCCTCCACTTT
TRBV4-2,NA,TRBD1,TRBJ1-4,CASSPPRRTGDEKLFF,TGTGCCAGCAGCCCCCCGAGGAGGACAGGGGACGAAAAACTGTTTTTT
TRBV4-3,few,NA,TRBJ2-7,CASSQDSGGRAESEQYF,TGCGCCAGCAGCCAAGATTCGGGGGGCAGGGCCGAATCCGAGCAGTACTTC
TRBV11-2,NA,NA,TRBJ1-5,CASSLGTLSNQPQHF,TGTGCCAGCAGCTTAGGGACACTGAGCAATCAGCCCCAGCATTTT
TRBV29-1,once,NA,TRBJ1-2,CSVESSNYGYTF,TGCAGCGTTGAATCCAGTAACTATGGCTACACCTTC
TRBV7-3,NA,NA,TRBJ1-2,CASSLDYREPEASTF,TGTGCCAGCAGCTTAGACTACCGGGAACCAGAGGCTTCCACCTTC
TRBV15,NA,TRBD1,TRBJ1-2,CATSREETGVILGYTF,TGTGCCACCAGCAGAGAGGAGACAGGGGTGATTCTTGGCTACACCTTC
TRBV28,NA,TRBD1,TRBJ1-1,CASSYRGRGTEAFF,TGTGCCAGCAGTTACAGGGGAAGGGGCACTGAAGCTTTCTTT
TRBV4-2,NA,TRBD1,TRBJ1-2,CASSQPEDRRYGYTF,TGTGCCAGCAGCCAACCTGAGGACAGGAGGTATGGCTACACCTTC
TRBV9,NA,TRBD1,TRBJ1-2,CASSVGDRSYGYTF,TGTGCCAGCAGCGTAGGGGACAGATCCTATGGCTACACCTTC
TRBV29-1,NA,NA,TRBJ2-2,CSVEIRQELFF,TGCAGCGTTGAAATTCGACAGGAGCTGTTTTTT
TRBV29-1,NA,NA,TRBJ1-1,CSVENILNTEAFF,TGCAGCGTTGAAAACATTTTGAACACTGAAGCTTTCTTT
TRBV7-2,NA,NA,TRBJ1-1,CASSLGGLQNTEAFF,TGTGCCAGCAGCTTAGGAGGCCTGCAGAACACTGAAGCTTTCTTT
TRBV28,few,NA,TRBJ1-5,CASSPRGIIQPQHF,TGTGCCAGCAGTCCAAGGGGGATCATCCAGCCCCAGCATTTT
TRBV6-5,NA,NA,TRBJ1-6,CASSPTEPNSPLHF,TGTGCCAGCAGTCCGACAGAGCCTAATTCACCCCTCCACTTT
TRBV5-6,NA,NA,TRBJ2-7,CASSLSEGYQYF,TGTGCCAGCAGCTTGTCCGAGGGTTATCAGTACTTC
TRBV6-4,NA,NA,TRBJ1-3,CAKGKGVCSGNTIYF,TGTGCCAAAGGTAAGGGGGTCTGCTCTGGAAACACCATATATTTT
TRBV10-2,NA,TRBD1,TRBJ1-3,CASSERTGTYGNTIYF,TGCGCCAGCAGTGAGAGGACAGGGACTTACGGAAACACCATATATTTT
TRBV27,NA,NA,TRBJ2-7,CATTEAGGYEQYF,TGTGCCACCACGGAGGCAGGGGGGTACGAGCAGTACTTC
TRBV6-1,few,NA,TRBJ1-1,CASSELAEAFF,TGTGCCAGCAGTGAATTAGCTGAAGCTTTCTTT